A single sample is the source of the 31 T cell receptor beta chains below, sequenced in a study of T cell responses to AZD1222 COVID-19 vaccine. Profiling relied on immunoSEQ multiplex PCR, and the TCRdb table lists in-frame clones only, not all of them. The profile shows approximately 150,000 clones, 88% of them singletons. Sample: peripheral blood, taken 28 days after the second dose of the MenACWY control vaccine. Source of these receptors: an adult who received the MenACWY meningococcal vaccine as a control.

The V call is TRBV24-1, the J call TRBJ2-5; tentatively, D is TRBD1 (6 bases). With 4 bases removed from V and 7 bases from J, the gap between germline ends came to 15 bases. Germline V gives CDR1 KGHDR, CDR2 SFDVKD. This CDR3 contains 14 residues. The CDR3 DNA follows: TGTGCCACCAGTGAACGCGACAGGTCAGGGACCCAGTACTTC. Its translation: CATSERDRSGTQYF.

This chain uses TRBV4-2 with TRBJ1-5; unclear D gene. Germline values: CDR1 LGHNA, CDR2 YNFKEQ. The CDR3 totals 14 residues. V was pared by 0 bases and J by 9 bases, with 12 bases between. In nucleotides, the CDR3 is TGTGCCAGCAGCCAAGACCGGGATGGGCGGCCCCAGCATTTT. Amino acid sequence: CASSQDRDGRPQHF.

The chain joins TRBV6-5 to TRBJ2-1; D is unresolved. Trimming removed 4 bases at V and 0 bases at J, with 10 bases between. Germline V lookup: CDR1 MNHEY, CDR2 SVGAGI. The CDR3 is 15 amino acids. The CDR3 loop reads CASSLERGSYNEQFF. The DNA of the CDR3 is TGTGCCAGCAGTTTGGAACGAGGCTCCTACAATGAGCAGTTCTTC.

The V and J genes are TRBV4-1 and TRBJ1-1; D remains unclear. V gave up 3 bases and J gave up 5 bases, with 13 bases separating them. This CDR3 region has 14 residues. From germline, CDR1 is MGHRA and CDR2 YSYEKL. CDR3 region: CASSHPRQRTEAFF. CDR3 nucleotide sequence: TGCGCCAGCAGCCATCCCAGGCAACGGACTGAAGCTTTCTTT.

The chain recombines TRBV7-9 with TRBJ1-1; no definite D call. V lost 5 bases, J lost 4 bases, and 11 bases lay in between. The CDR3 is 13 residues long. Looked up from germline, CDR1 is SEHNR and CDR2 is FQNEAQ (reference sequence). In DNA, the CDR3 is TGTGCCAGCAGCGCTAGGGCGGTCACTGAAGCTTTCTTT. This codes for CASSARAVTEAFF. Using reference TRBV7-9 and TRBJ1-1 for the parts outside the CDR3, the full variable domain is DTGVSQNPRHKITKRGQNVTFRCDPISEHNRLYWYRQTLGQGPEFLTYFQNEAQLEKSRLLSDRFSAERPKGSFSTLEIQRTEQGDSAMYLCASSARAVTEAFFGQGTRLTVV.

The chain recombines TRBV6-6 with TRBJ2-7; D ambiguous. The CDR3 covers 11 residues. Trimming cost V 5 bases and J 5 bases, with 7 bases left between them. CDR1 is MNHNY and CDR2 is SVGAGI in the germline V gene (reference sequence). Here the CDR3 reads CASSTRDEQYF. In nucleotides, the CDR3 is TGTGCCAGCAGTACAAGGGACGAGCAGTACTTC.

The J gene is TRBJ1-4, the V gene TRBV9; 9 bases agree with TRBD1. This CDR3 comprises 16 residues. In germline, CDR1 is SGDLS, CDR2 YYNGEE. V lost 3 bases and J lost 1; bases outside the gene matches: 4. The CDR3 nucleotides are TGTGCCAGCAGCGAGGGACAGGGAAGAACTAATGAAAAACTGTTTTTT. Translation: CASSEGQGRTNEKLFF. Looking up the rest from reference TRBV9 and TRBJ1-4 gives the full variable domain: DSGVTQTPKHLITATGQRVTLRCSPRSGDLSVYWYQQSLDQGLQFLIQYYNGEERAKGNILERFSAQQFPDLHSELNLSSLELGDSALYFCASSEGQGRTNEKLFFGSGTQLSVL.

This clone came up once. V and J are TRBV28 and TRBJ1-1; D possibly corresponds to TRBD1 (5 bases). CDR3 size: 12 residues. Germline CDR1 reads MDHEN; CDR2 reads SYDVKM. V lost 6 bases and J 4 bases, leaving 9 bases between the germline ends. The CDR3 DNA sequence: TGTGCCAGCAGACGACAGTTCACTGAAGCTTTCTTT. Translation gives CASRRQFTEAFF.

V is TRBV3-1 (or the pseudogene TRBV3-2) and J is TRBJ2-1, with TRBD1 identical over 7 bases. The CDR3 is 14 amino acids. The V and J ends lost 4 bases and 8 bases, in that order; junction bases with no gene match: 8. The V gene's germline CDR1 is LGHDT and CDR2 YNNKEL (reference sequence). In DNA form, the CDR3 reads TGTGCCAGCAGCCTCCGACAGGGATCGGATGAGCAGTTCTTC. It specifies CASSLRQGSDEQFF.

This clone has only a few counts. The chain has TRBV6-5 and TRBJ1-4, with 10 bases identical to TRBD1. Trimming took 2 bases from V and 6 from J; bases not matched to a gene: 6. This CDR3 has 16 residues. Germline CDR1 is MNHEY and CDR2 is SVGAGI. Here the CDR3 reads CASSYMTGTGDEKLFF. The CDR3 DNA sequence: TGTGCCAGCAGTTACATGACCGGGACAGGGGATGAAAAACTGTTTTTT.

The genes are TRBV27 and TRBJ1-2; D is undetermined. Trimming removed 4 bases at V and 7 bases at J, with 19 bases between. The CDR3 extends over 15 amino acids. CDR1 MNHEY and CDR2 SMNVEV come from the germline V gene (reference sequence). CDR3 sequence: CASSSERWAGGGYTF. The DNA for the CDR3 is TGTGCCAGCAGTTCCGAACGGTGGGCGGGCGGTGGCTACACCTTC.

This clone was counted between two and nine times. CDR3 in DNA: TGTGCCATCACTCCCGGGACAGGGGCCTATGGCTACACCTTC. This sequence encodes CAITPGTGAYGYTF. The rearrangement links TRBV10-3 to TRBJ1-2; 10 positions agree with TRBD1. Germline assignment: CDR1 ENHRY and CDR2 SYGVKD. The V and J ends lost 7 bases and 4 bases, in that order; junction bases with no gene match: 6. This CDR3 is 14 amino acids long.

Written as DNA, the CDR3 is TGTGCCAGCAGTTTTTCGGATCAGCCCCAGCATTTT. Residues: CASSFSDQPQHF. V and J are TRBV27 and TRBJ1-5; D unclear. The germline V and J ends were trimmed by 3 bases and 5 bases, with 5 bases remaining between them. In germline, CDR1 is MNHEY, CDR2 SMNVEV (reference sequence). The CDR3 length is 12 residues.

This chain links TRBV11-1 with TRBJ2-1; 14 bases map to TRBD2. Trimming removed 5 bases from V and 8 bases from J; junction bases left unmatched: 5. The length of the CDR3 is 15 residues. From germline, CDR1 is SGHAT and CDR2 FQDESV (reference sequence). The CDR3 spells CASSPGTSGSDEQFF. The CDR3 DNA sequence: TGTGCCAGCAGCCCCGGGACTAGCGGGAGCGATGAGCAGTTCTTC.

The V and J genes are TRBV7-2 and TRBJ1-2; 10 bases are shared with TRBD1. Germline CDR1 reads SGHTA; CDR2 reads FQGNSA. V trimming: 5 bases; J trimming: 8 bases; junction bases outside the gene matches: 8. This CDR3 has 14 amino acids. As DNA, the CDR3 is TGTGCCAGCAGCGACAGGGGGCGATTGGAAGGCTACACCTTC. This encodes CASSDRGRLEGYTF.

This clone was picked up one time. The rearrangement links TRBV18 to TRBJ2-5, with D possibly being TRBD2 (6 bases). CDR3 length equals 14 residues. Trimming removed 4 bases at V and 5 bases at J, with 14 bases between. CDR1 and CDR2 (germline): KGHSH, LQKENI. The CDR3: CASSRTTEGETQYF. CDR3 coding DNA: TGTGCCAGCTCACGGACTACGGAGGGGGAGACCCAGTACTTC.

The gene calls are TRBV7-9 and TRBJ1-1; D is possibly TRBD1 (6 bases). Between the trimmed V and J ends, which lost 1 base and 3 bases, there was a span of 9 bases. Per germline, CDR1 SEHNR and CDR2 FQNEAQ (reference sequence). This CDR3 contains 14 residues. CDR3 DNA sequence: TGTGCCAGCAGCTTAGATGGGGGCCACACTGAAGCTTTCTTT. Translation: CASSLDGGHTEAFF.

The rearrangement uses TRBV5-4 and TRBJ1-2; D call uncertain. The germline gives CDR1 SGHNT, CDR2 YYREEE (reference sequence). Trimming cost V 7 bases and J 7 bases, with 23 bases left between them. This CDR3 contains 15 residues. CDR3 sequence reads: CASGHFGFGWSGYTF. DNA for the CDR3: TGTGCCAGCGGCCATTTTGGATTCGGGTGGAGTGGCTACACCTTC.

The chain is built from TRBV6-5 and TRBJ1-1; the D gene is possibly TRBD1 (5 bases). This CDR3 spans 14 amino acids. Germline CDR1 and CDR2: MNHEY and SVGAGI. With 6 bases removed from V and 1 base from J, the gap between germline ends came to 12 bases. CDR3 sequence: CASSQGTGNTEAFF. In DNA, the CDR3 is TGTGCCAGCAGCCAAGGGACGGGGAACACTGAAGCTTTCTTT.

In its sample, this clone was seen once. CDR3 protein: CASSSGQRVIAEAFF. The DNA of the CDR3 is TGTGCCAGCAGCTCGGGACAGAGGGTTATCGCTGAAGCTTTCTTT. This sequence joins TRBV7-2 and TRBJ1-1; 7 bases align to TRBD1. V lost 4 bases and J lost 6; bases outside the gene matches: 11. The length of the CDR3 is 15 residues. The V gene's germline CDR1 is SGHTA and CDR2 FQGNSA.

The chain carries TRBV5-1 and TRBJ2-7, with D uncertain. This CDR3 region has 15 residues. Germline loops: CDR1 SGHRS, CDR2 YFSETQ. Trimming stripped 0 bases from V and 2 bases from J, with 12 bases between. The DNA of the CDR3 is TGCGCCAGCAGCTTGGCGACTCCAAGGACCTACGAGCAGTACTTC. It specifies CASSLATPRTYEQYF.

The chain uses TRBV19 and TRBJ1-3; possibly TRBD1 for D (6 bases). CDR3 length: 17 amino acids. The germline V and J ends were trimmed by 1 base and 4 bases, with 17 bases remaining between them. Germline V gene sequence: CDR1 LNHDA, CDR2 SQIVND (reference sequence). The CDR3 DNA follows: TGTGCCAGTAGTATAGGACACAGGGAGTCGTACGGAAACACCATATATTTT. Encoded protein: CASSIGHRESYGNTIYF.

The chain uses TRBV4-2 and TRBJ2-7; 11 bases align to TRBD1. Germline CDR1 is LGHNA and CDR2 is YNFKEQ. With 4 bases clipped from V and 3 bases from J, the junction kept 5 bases outside the gene matches. The CDR3 contains 15 residues. CDR3 coding DNA: TGTGCCAGCAGCCCCCCGGGACAGGGGGTCTACGAGCAGTACTTC. Translation: CASSPPGQGVYEQYF.

The chain carries TRBV5-4 and TRBJ1-5, with D possibly TRBD1 on 5 matching bases. The germline V and J ends were trimmed by 2 bases and 6 bases, with 15 bases remaining between them. There are 15 residues in the CDR3. Germline values: CDR1 SGHNT, CDR2 YYREEE (reference sequence). The DNA of the CDR3 is TGTGCCAGCAGCTTTTGCTCTAAGGGGAGTCAGCCCCAGCATTTT. This translates into CASSFCSKGSQPQHF.

This chain uses TRBV30 with TRBJ1-2; TRBD1 might be the D (5 bases). This CDR3 contains 13 residues. V dropped 2 bases and J dropped 1 base, with 8 bases sitting between them. Germline V gives CDR1 GTSNPN, CDR2 SVGIG (reference sequence). DNA of the CDR3: TGTGCCTGGAGTCCTGACAGTAACTATGGCTACACCTTC. Amino acid sequence: CAWSPDSNYGYTF.

The chain is built from TRBV30 and TRBJ1-2; the D gene is possibly TRBD1 (6 bases). The germline V gene encodes CDR1 GTSNPN and CDR2 SVGIG (reference sequence). Trimming took 3 bases from V and 3 from J, leaving 14 bases between them. This CDR3 comprises 14 residues. The CDR3 sequence is CAWSRRGGDYGYTF. CDR3 nucleotide sequence: TGTGCCTGGAGCCGGAGGGGGGGAGACTATGGCTACACCTTC.

This clone came up once. This chain links TRBV2 with TRBJ2-3; no clear D. Trimming stripped 4 bases from V and 1 base from J, with 9 bases between. This CDR3 contains 14 residues. In germline, CDR1 is SNHLY, CDR2 FYNNEI. The CDR3 protein is CASSVSSGTDTQYF. CDR3 coding DNA: TGTGCCAGCAGTGTTTCGAGCGGCACAGATACGCAGTATTTT.

In its sample, this clone was seen once. The rearrangement uses TRBV7-2 and TRBJ1-2; D perhaps matches TRBD1 (6 bases). V lost 5 bases and J 4 bases, leaving 17 bases between the germline ends. The CDR3 is 15 amino acids. The germline CDR1 and CDR2 sequences are SGHTA and FQGNSA. The CDR3 here is CASSAQGRGGYGYTF. The CDR3 region has the DNA TGTGCCAGCAGCGCCCAGGGCAGGGGCGGCTATGGCTACACCTTC.

The count of this clone is one. This chain links TRBV11-2 with TRBJ1-2; D gene uncertain. CDR3 size: 13 residues. CDR1 and CDR2 (germline): SGHAT, FQNNGV. The germline V and J ends were trimmed by 5 bases and 0 bases, with 7 bases remaining between them. CDR3 nucleotide sequence: TGTGCCAGCAGCCAGACTACTAACTATGGCTACACCTTC. Its translation is CASSQTTNYGYTF.

V gene TRBV11-2 combines with J gene TRBJ2-3; D gene uncertain. Trimming left V 1 base short and J 0 bases short, with 5 bases between. Germline V gene lookup returns CDR1 SGHAT and CDR2 FQNNGV. This CDR3 spans 14 amino acids. Here the CDR3 DNA reads TGTGCCAGCAGCTTAGGGGTCAGCACAGATACGCAGTATTTT. Protein product: CASSLGVSTDTQYF. The full variable domain, completed using reference TRBV11-2 and TRBJ2-3, is EAGVAQSPRYKIIEKRQSVAFWCNPISGHATLYWYQQILGQGPKLLIQFQNNGVVDDSQLPKDRFSAERLKGVDSTLKIQPAKLEDSAVYLCASSLGVSTDTQYFGPGTRLTVL.

In regard to this clone: Within the sample, other DNA sequences also encode this same CDR3. The CDR3 DNA follows: TGTGCCAGTAGTACTCGGACAGGGGCTAACACTGAAGCTTTCTTT. Translated: CASSTRTGANTEAFF. This rearrangement joins TRBV19 to TRBJ1-1; TRBD1 agrees at 9 bases. CDR3 length: 15 residues. Trimming at V came to 4 bases and at J to 2 bases, leaving 5 bases not matched to a gene. The germline gives CDR1 LNHDA, CDR2 SQIVND (reference sequence).